This TCR beta chain was identified in a study of T cells and copy number aberrations in small-cell lung cancer (TCRdb year 2021). Looking at the study overall: Whole-exome sequencing of the same tumor regions was paired with TCR repertoire sequencing so that T cell metrics could be related to mutations and copy number aberrations. Tumor TCR data were available for more than 16 patients, and TCR data from both tumor and normal tissue were available for about 13 patients.

The immunoSEQ hsTCRB Kit, with multiplexed V- and J-gene primers, was used to amplify TCR-beta CDR3 regions from genomic DNA. Unique DNA barcodes were added in a second PCR, and the samples were pooled together with a negative control and a positive control. An Illumina MiSeq running a 150-cycle paired-end protocol was used to sequence the pooled TCR-beta libraries. Turning to the authors' computational methods: Raw sequencing data were processed by Adaptive Biotechnologies into a report with normalized, annotated TCR-beta repertoires. T-cell density was calculated by normalizing TCR-beta templates to usable DNA, with usable DNA estimated through amplification of housekeeping genes. Clonality was defined as 1 minus Pielou's evenness, while richness was a count of unique rearrangements. TCRdb retrieved this table from immuneACCESS and kept in-frame rearrangements only. Not all clones are present; in checked studies, unresolved V genes account for under half, and no reason is known for the remainder. V, J and clone size reflect that table, while D and trimming were determined from the DNA. For this sample there are about 9,600 clones; around 79% appear just once. Of the sample, roughly a third falls within the top ten clones.

This clone was seen a handful of times. No antigen is known for it. No much larger clone exists at a distance of one base, and base qualities are not known. CDR1 and CDR2 (DFQATT, SNEGSKA) derive from the germline V gene (reference sequence). The CDR3 holds 11 amino acids from the cysteine to the phenylalanine. Of the read, only the CDR3 DNA is kept; its 33 bases are in frame from base 1. The V and J ends are trimmed by 6 bases and 5 bases, leaving 11 bases between them. Patients with limited-stage small-cell lung cancer who underwent surgical resection in Hangzhou, China, between 2008 and 2020 were included as donors. Every donor underwent upfront surgery with no preoperative chemotherapy or radiotherapy, and no donor received immunotherapy either before or after surgery. Each of the roughly 20 patients in the sequenced cohort was a smoker or a heavy second-hand smoker. Adjacent normal lung tissue was taken at least 2 cm away from the tumor margin, and two pathologists confirmed morphologically that the tissue was free of malignant cells. To characterize T cell repertoire heterogeneity, the study applied multi-region TCR-beta sequencing to resected limited-stage small-cell lung cancers and to tumor-adjacent lung tissue. The AllPrep DNA/RNA FFPE Kit (Qiagen) was used to extract genomic DNA from FFPE tissue.

Beyond this particular receptor, the publication reports: All specimens consisted of formalin-fixed paraffin-embedded tissue, which is known to introduce sequencing artifacts. Lower T-cell density, richness and clonality were observed in tumors than in adjacent lung tissue, although the difference in density was not significant. A small sample size, resulting from surgical resection being uncommon in small-cell lung cancer, limited the study, and the findings need validation.

Sequenced sample: normal tissue next to the tumor. The sequence came from a man between 60 and 70 years old with small cell lung cancer. The sequence links TRBV20-1 to TRBJ2-7; no D gene is confidently identified. The DNA sequence follows: TGCAGTGCCGCCCTTCGCCACGAGCAGTACTTC. Its coded protein is CSAALRHEQYF.